This entry is about one T cell receptor (beta chain). Germline loops: CDR1 LGHNA, CDR2 YSLEER. V lost 2 bases, J lost 4 bases, and 9 bases lay in between. There are 14 residues in the CDR3. Each CDR3 protein is one row after TCRdb ran MiXCR on the RT-PCR reads. The sample holds more than 600,000 distinct CDR3 sequences, 14% seen once. J is TRBJ1-3 and V is TRBV4-3; D may be TRBD1 (5 bases). This TCR was recovered from a female donor in good health, serving as a healthy control. The sequencing input was memory CD4+ T cells from blood. This CDR3 reads CASSQQGPGNTIYF. The CDR3 DNA is TGCGCCAGCAGCCAACAGGGTCCCGGAAACACCATATATTTT.